These 3 T cell receptor beta chains were all obtained from the same sample, sequenced in a study of blood T cell repertoires in COVID-19. Generated by immunoSEQ multiplex PCR, the TCRdb table keeps only in-frame clones and is missing some. The sample carries some 74,000 clones, more than 80% recorded once. The sequenced sample consisted of peripheral blood. Source of these receptors: a woman older than 75 with active or convalescent COVID-19.

This clone was seen a single time. The J gene is TRBJ1-2, the V gene TRBV28, with 11 positions matching TRBD1. The CDR3 length is 16 residues. Germline CDR1 is MDHEN and CDR2 is SYDVKM. Losses at the gene ends were 2 bases for V and 3 bases for J; bases not matched to a gene: 5. CDR3 amino acids: CASSLAAGQGDYGYTF. The CDR3 DNA reads TGTGCCAGCAGTTTAGCCGCGGGACAGGGGGACTATGGCTACACCTTC.

The chain links TRBV29-1 to TRBJ1-1; 11 nucleotides match TRBD1. The CDR3 totals 13 residues. Trimming at V came to 5 bases and at J to 5 bases, leaving 4 bases not matched to a gene. Germline CDR1 SQVTM, CDR2 ANQGSEA. CDR3 sequence: CSVWDRGETEAFF. CDR3 DNA sequence: TGCAGCGTTTGGGACAGGGGGGAGACTGAAGCTTTCTTT.

In its sample, this clone was seen once. The rearrangement uses TRBV28 and TRBJ2-1, with 15 bases that match TRBD2. From germline, CDR1 is MDHEN and CDR2 SYDVKM. Trimming cost V 8 bases and J 8 bases; bases outside gene matches: 7. The CDR3 is made up of 15 amino acids. The CDR3 region has the DNA TGTGCCAGCGCCTGGACTAGCGGGAGGGCTTATGAGCAGTTCTTC. Residues: CASAWTSGRAYEQFF.